A single sample gave rise to the 9 T cell receptor beta chains below, sequenced in a study of blood T cell repertoires in COVID-19. Profiling relied on immunoSEQ multiplex PCR, and the TCRdb table lists in-frame clones only, not all of them. The sample shows about 200,000 clones, 70% to 90% of them seen only once. Sequences were obtained from PBMCs or T cells enriched from blood (not recorded which). Every receptor here comes from a woman in her thirties or forties in a cohort exposed to, infected with or recovered from COVID-19 (not recorded which).

This clone was detected only once. This rearrangement joins TRBV15 to TRBJ1-4; unclear D gene. Trimming shortened V by 0 bases and J by 4 bases, and 9 bases separated the two germline ends. From germline, CDR1 is LNHNV and CDR2 YYDKDF (reference sequence). CDR3 length: 15 residues. CDR3 residues: CATSRDWQINEKLFF. The CDR3 DNA reads TGTGCCACCAGCAGAGATTGGCAGATTAATGAAAAACTGTTTTTT.

The chain couples TRBV30 to TRBJ1-1; possibly TRBD1 for D (5 bases). Germline V gene sequence: CDR1 GTSNPN, CDR2 SVGIG (reference sequence). This CDR3 spans 14 amino acids. Trimming removed 5 bases at V and 5 bases at J, with 18 bases between. The CDR3 is CAWAKRQYATEAFF. CDR3 sequence (DNA): TGTGCCTGGGCTAAACGACAGTACGCGACTGAAGCTTTCTTT.

This chain's CDR3 is CASSQSLAAVGENEQFF. The DNA for the CDR3 is TGCGCCAGCAGCCAGAGCCTAGCGGCAGTAGGCGAGAATGAGCAGTTCTTC. The chain combines TRBV4-3 with TRBJ2-1; 7 nucleotides line up with TRBD2. Trimming took 3 bases from V and 7 from J; bases not matched to a gene: 15. Germline lookup yields CDR1 LGHNA and CDR2 YSLEER. This CDR3 region has 17 residues.

A note on this clone: Other nucleotide sequences from this sample produce the same CDR3. The chain uses TRBV27 and TRBJ1-2, with D tentatively TRBD1 (5 bases). This CDR3 is built from 14 residues. CDR1 and CDR2 (germline): MNHEY, SMNVEV (reference sequence). V gave up 3 bases and J gave up 5 bases, with 13 bases separating them. This CDR3 is CASSFGRGGYGYTF. CDR3 sequence (DNA): TGTGCCAGCAGTTTTGGGAGGGGTGGATATGGCTACACCTTC.

The chain recombines TRBV11-2 with TRBJ2-7, with 7 bases aligning to TRBD1. The CDR3 is 15 amino acids. Germline V CDR1 and CDR2: SGHAT, FQNNGV. V lost 0 bases, J lost 3 bases, and 5 bases stayed unmatched. The CDR3 sequence is CASSLELGQYYEQYF. For the CDR3, the DNA is TGTGCCAGCAGCTTAGAATTGGGACAGTACTACGAGCAGTACTTC. The whole variable domain, filled in from reference TRBV11-2 and TRBJ2-7, reads EAGVAQSPRYKIIEKRQSVAFWCNPISGHATLYWYQQILGQGPKLLIQFQNNGVVDDSQLPKDRFSAERLKGVDSTLKIQPAKLEDSAVYLCASSLELGQYYEQYFGPGTRLTVT.

The rearrangement links TRBV15 to TRBJ1-2, with D hard to call. V was clipped by 6 bases and J by 5 bases, with 16 bases between them. Germline V gene data show CDR1 as LNHNV and CDR2 as YYDKDF (reference sequence). The CDR3 is 14 residues long. This CDR3 is CATSDGRVRYGYTF. The CDR3 DNA reads as TGTGCCACCAGTGACGGGAGGGTTCGGTATGGCTACACCTTC.

The chain links TRBV6-6 to TRBJ2-4; a possible D gene is TRBD2 (5 bases). The V gene's germline CDR1 is MNHNY and CDR2 SVGAGI (reference sequence). The germline V and J ends were trimmed by 7 bases and 0 bases, with 16 bases remaining between them. The CDR3 has 16 amino acids. CDR3 DNA sequence: TGTGCCAGCACCCCCAGGAGCGGATTAGCCAAAAACATTCAGTACTTC. Protein sequence: CASTPRSGLAKNIQYF.

This clone was counted a single time. The rearrangement joins TRBV11-3 to TRBJ2-2; weak D call: TRBD2 (5 bases). V lost 5 bases, J lost 4 bases, and 17 bases lay in between. Germline V gene data show CDR1 as SGHNT and CDR2 as YENEEA. The CDR3 is made up of 16 amino acids. CDR3 loop: CASSPRAVPRTGELFF. The DNA for the CDR3 is TGTGCCAGCAGCCCGCGGGCGGTCCCTCGCACCGGGGAGCTGTTTTTT.

V gene TRBV4-1 combines with J gene TRBJ2-1; TRBD2 matches at 7 bases. CDR3 size: 18 residues. CDR1 is MGHRA, CDR2 YSYEKL, per germline. Losses at the gene ends were 1 base for V and 7 bases for J; bases not matched to a gene: 16. The CDR3 spells CASSQAMVGAGEFNEQFF. CDR3 coding DNA: TGCGCCAGCAGCCAAGCGATGGTCGGGGCGGGAGAATTTAATGAGCAGTTCTTC.